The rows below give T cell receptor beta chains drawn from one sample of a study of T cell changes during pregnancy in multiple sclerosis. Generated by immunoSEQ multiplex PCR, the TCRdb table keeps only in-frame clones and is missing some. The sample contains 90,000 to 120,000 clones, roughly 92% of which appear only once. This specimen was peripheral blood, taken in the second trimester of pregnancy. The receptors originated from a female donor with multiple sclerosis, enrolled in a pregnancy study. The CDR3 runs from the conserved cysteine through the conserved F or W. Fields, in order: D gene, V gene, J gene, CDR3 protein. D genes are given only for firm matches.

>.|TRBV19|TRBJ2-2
CASSTYTGLNTGELFF
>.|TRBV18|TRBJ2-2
CASSPSANTGELFF
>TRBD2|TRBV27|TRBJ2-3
CASSLTSGSTDTQYF
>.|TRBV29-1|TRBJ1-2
CSVVGSINYGYTF
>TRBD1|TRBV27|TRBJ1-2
CASKGSGQGNTF
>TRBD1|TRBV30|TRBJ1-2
CASTGGDYGYTF
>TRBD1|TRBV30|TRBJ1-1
CAWSPMTGGYTEAFF
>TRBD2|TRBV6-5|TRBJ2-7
CASSLGLAGGEQYF
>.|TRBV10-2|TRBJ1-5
CASSEQAPNGNQPQHF
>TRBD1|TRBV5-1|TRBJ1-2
CASSPTGTGRGYTF
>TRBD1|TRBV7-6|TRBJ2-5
CASSLGPGDSQETQYF
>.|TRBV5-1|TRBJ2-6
CASSPEGFGRGANVLTF
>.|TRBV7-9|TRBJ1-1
CASSTAQGKAFF
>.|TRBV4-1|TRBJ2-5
CASSPEWGEETQYF
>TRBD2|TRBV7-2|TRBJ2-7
CASSPGLGFSYEQYF
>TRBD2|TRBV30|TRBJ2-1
CAWTSGRAGGGYNEQFF
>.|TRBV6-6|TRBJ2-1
CASSPGSVYNEQFF
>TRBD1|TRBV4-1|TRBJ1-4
CASSQSPGQGLFF
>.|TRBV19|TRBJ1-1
CASSRLRDTEAFF
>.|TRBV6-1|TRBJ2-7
CASSEMGGPRDEQYF
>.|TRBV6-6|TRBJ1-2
CASSTAGAYYGYTF
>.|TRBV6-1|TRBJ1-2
CASREMGRKGYGYTF
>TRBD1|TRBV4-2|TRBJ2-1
CASSLLSGQGDNEQFF
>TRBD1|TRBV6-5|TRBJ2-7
CASTPRQGASYEQYF
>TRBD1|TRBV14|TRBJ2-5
CASSPLDRGRQTQYF
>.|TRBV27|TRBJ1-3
CASSRTGLGNTIYF
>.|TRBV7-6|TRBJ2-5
CASSPKETQYF
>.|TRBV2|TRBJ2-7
CASSEQGPQGYF
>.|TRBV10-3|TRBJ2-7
CAISDGQTYSYEQYF
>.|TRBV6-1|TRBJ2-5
CASTSLRETQYF
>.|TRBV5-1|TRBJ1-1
CASSPRQGRVTEAFF
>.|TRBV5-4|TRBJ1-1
CASSRTGGYTEAFF
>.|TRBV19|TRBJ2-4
CASSIDSSVPSLAKNIQYF